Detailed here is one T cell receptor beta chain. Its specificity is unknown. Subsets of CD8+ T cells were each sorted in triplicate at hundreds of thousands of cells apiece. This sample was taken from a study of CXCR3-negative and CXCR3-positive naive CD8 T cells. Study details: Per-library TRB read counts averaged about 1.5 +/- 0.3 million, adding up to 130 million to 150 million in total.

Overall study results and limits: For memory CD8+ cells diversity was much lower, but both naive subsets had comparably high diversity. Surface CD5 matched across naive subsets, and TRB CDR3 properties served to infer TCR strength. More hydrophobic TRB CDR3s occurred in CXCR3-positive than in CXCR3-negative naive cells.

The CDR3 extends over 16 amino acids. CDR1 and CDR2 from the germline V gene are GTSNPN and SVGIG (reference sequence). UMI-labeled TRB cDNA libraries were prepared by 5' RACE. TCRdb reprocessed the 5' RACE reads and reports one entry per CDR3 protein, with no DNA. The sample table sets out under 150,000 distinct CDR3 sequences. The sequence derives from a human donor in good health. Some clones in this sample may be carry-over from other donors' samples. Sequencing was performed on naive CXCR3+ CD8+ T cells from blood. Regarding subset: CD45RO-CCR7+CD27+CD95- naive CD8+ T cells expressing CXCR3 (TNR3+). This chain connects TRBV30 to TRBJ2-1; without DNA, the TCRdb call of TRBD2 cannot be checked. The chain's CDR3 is CAWSGEASGFNNEQFF.